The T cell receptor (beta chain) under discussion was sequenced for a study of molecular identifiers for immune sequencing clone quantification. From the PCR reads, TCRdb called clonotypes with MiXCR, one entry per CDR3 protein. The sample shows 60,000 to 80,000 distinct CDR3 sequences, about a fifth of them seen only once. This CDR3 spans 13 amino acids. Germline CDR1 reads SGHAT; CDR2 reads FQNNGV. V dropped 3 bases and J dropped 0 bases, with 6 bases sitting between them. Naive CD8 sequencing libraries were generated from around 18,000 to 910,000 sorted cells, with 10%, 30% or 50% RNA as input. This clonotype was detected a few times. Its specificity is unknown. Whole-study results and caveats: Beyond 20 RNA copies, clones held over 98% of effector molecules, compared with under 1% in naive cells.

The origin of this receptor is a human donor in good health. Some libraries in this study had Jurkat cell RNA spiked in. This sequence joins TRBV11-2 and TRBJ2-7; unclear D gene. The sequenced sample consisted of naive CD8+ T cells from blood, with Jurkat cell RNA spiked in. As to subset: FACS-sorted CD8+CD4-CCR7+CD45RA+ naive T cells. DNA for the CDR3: TGTGCCAGCAGCTTCCAGAGCTCCTACGAGCAGTACTTC. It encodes CASSFQSSYEQYF.